Listed here are 8 T cell receptor beta chains from one sample, sequenced in a study of identical twins. TCRdb re-called the 5' RACE reads through MiXCR, storing one row per CDR3 protein. The sample lists hundreds of thousands of distinct CDR3 sequences, roughly 18% seen once, with roughly 14% in the top ten. The sample was also linked to a second study, of T cells expressing NK-cell markers.

Sequenced material: PBMCs. The source of these receptors is a woman aged 18-30 years in good health.

The table lists this clonotype with a few counts. This rearrangement joins TRBV20-1 to TRBJ2-5; D tentatively fits TRBD1 or TRBD2 (5 bases each). Germline V gene sequence: CDR1 DFQATT, CDR2 SNEGSKA (reference sequence). Trimming stripped 1 base from V and 1 base from J, with 7 bases between. This CDR3 comprises 13 residues. CDR3 protein: CSARAGTQETQYF. In DNA form, the CDR3 reads TGCAGTGCTAGAGCCGGGACCCAAGAGACCCAGTACTTC.

This clonotype has more than one count but fewer than ten. V and J are TRBV5-1 and TRBJ2-1, with 8 bases matching TRBD2. The CDR3 has 15 amino acids. Trimming at V came to 0 bases and at J to 9 bases, leaving 8 bases not matched to a gene. Germline-derived CDR1 and CDR2 are SGHRS and YFSETQ. CDR3 amino acids: CASSLAGLAGFEQFF. CDR3 nucleotide sequence: TGCGCCAGCAGCTTGGCGGGATTAGCGGGATTTGAGCAGTTCTTC.

The V gene is TRBV5-1, the J gene TRBJ2-1; TRBD2 might be the D (5 bases). V dropped 3 bases and J dropped 7 bases, with 20 bases sitting between them. CDR3 size: 16 residues. The germline gives CDR1 SGHRS, CDR2 YFSETQ. The CDR3 DNA follows: TGCGCCAGCAGCTCTGAACAACTAGGATTAGTTAATGAGCAGTTCTTC. This sequence encodes CASSSEQLGLVNEQFF.

The chain recombines TRBV6-5 with TRBJ2-5; D is undetermined. The CDR3 extends over 16 amino acids. Germline CDR1 is MNHEY and CDR2 is SVGAGI. Trimming left V 0 bases short and J 1 base short, with 12 bases between. CDR3 residues: CASSYSPGGGQETQYF. The CDR3 DNA reads TGTGCCAGCAGTTACTCCCCAGGTGGCGGCCAAGAGACCCAGTACTTC.

In this sample, this clonotype turned up many times. CDR3 coding DNA: TGTGCCAGCAGTAGGATAGCCGGGACAGGTGTAGTGAATACGCAGTATTTT. This codes for CASSRIAGTGVVNTQYF. The chain carries TRBV12-3 or TRBV12-4 and TRBJ2-3, with 8 nucleotides matching TRBD1. This CDR3 comprises 17 residues. The junction had 17 bases not matched to a gene; V was cut back by 5 bases and J by 7 bases.

The CDR3 sequence: CASSPRTGVDNSPLHF. As DNA, the CDR3 is TGTGCCAGCAGCCCCCGGACAGGGGTGGATAATTCACCCCTCCACTTT. The chain couples TRBV28 to TRBJ1-6; TRBD1 aligns across 9 bases. J lost 5 bases, V lost 6 bases, and 8 bases had no gene match. The CDR3 runs 16 residues. CDR1 and CDR2 (germline): MDHEN, SYDVKM.

This clonotype came up a few times. The chain has TRBV29-1 and TRBJ2-3; D possibly corresponds to TRBD2 (6 bases). The CDR3 is 14 amino acids. Germline CDR1 SQVTM, CDR2 ANQGSEA. The V gene lost 7 bases and the J gene lost 1 base, with 15 bases spanning the gap. In DNA form, the CDR3 reads TGCAGCGCCATACTCAGGGAGGGCACAGATACGCAGTATTTT. This gives the protein CSAILREGTDTQYF.

V gene TRBV10-2 combines with J gene TRBJ2-5; the D gene is possibly TRBD1 (7 bases). Per germline, CDR1 WSHSY and CDR2 SAAADI. This CDR3 region has 15 residues. V was shortened by 8 bases and J by 2 bases, with 18 bases between the two germline ends. The CDR3 coding sequence is TGCGCCAGCTCCAGAGGGGGCGGGAAGCAAGAGACCCAGTACTTC. Translation gives CASSRGGGKQETQYF.